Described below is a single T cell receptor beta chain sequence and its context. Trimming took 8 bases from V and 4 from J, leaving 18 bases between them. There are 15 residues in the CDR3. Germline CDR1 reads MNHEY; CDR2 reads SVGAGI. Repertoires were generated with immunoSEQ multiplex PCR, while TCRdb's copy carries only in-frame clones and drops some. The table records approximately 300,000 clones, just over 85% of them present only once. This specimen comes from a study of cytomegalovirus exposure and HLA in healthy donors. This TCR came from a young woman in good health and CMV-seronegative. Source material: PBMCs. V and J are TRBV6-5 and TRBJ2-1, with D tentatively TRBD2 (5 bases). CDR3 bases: TGTGCCAGCGGCGATACTAGTGATGGATACAATGAGCAGTTCTTC. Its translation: CASGDTSDGYNEQFF.